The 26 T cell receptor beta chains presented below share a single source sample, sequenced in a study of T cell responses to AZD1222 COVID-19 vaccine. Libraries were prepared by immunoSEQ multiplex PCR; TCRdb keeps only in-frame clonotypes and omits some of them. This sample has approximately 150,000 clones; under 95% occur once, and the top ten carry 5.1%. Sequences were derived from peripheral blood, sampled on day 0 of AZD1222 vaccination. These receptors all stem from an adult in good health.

CDR3 sequence: CASSLERQWETQYF. The CDR3 region has the DNA TGTGCCAGCAGCCTCGAAAGACAGTGGGAGACCCAGTACTTC. The chain has TRBV5-6 and TRBJ2-5; D is possibly TRBD1 (5 bases). Trimming took off 4 bases at V and 5 bases at J, with 15 bases between the two ends. The germline CDR1 and CDR2 sequences are SGHDT and YYEEEE. There are 14 residues in the CDR3.

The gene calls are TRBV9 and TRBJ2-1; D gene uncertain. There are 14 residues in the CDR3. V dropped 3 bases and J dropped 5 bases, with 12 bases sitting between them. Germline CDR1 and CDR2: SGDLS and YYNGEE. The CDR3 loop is CASSAGPPNNEQFF. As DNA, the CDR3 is TGTGCCAGCAGCGCCGGGCCCCCTAACAATGAGCAGTTCTTC.

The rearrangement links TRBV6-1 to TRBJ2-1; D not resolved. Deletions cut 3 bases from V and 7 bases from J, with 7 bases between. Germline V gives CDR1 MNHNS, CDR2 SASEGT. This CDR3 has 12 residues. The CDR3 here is CASSDVGNEQFF. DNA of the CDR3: TGTGCCAGCAGTGACGTTGGGAATGAGCAGTTCTTC.

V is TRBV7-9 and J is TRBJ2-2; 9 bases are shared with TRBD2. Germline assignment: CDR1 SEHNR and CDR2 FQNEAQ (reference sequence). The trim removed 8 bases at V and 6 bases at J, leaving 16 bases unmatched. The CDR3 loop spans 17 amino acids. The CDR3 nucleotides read TGTGCCAGCGGACGTATCTTAGCGGGAGAATTGGCCGGGGAGCTGTTTTTT. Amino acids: CASGRILAGELAGELFF. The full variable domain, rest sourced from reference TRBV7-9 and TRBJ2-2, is DTGVSQNPRHKITKRGQNVTFRCDPISEHNRLYWYRQTLGQGPEFLTYFQNEAQLEKSRLLSDRFSAERPKGSFSTLEIQRTEQGDSAMYLCASGRILAGELAGELFFGEGSRLTVL.

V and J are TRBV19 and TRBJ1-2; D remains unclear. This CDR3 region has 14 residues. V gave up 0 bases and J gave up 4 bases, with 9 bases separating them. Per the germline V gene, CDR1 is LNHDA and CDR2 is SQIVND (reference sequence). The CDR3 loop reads CASSIDIRTYGYTF. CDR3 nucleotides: TGTGCCAGTAGTATAGATATCCGGACCTATGGCTACACCTTC.

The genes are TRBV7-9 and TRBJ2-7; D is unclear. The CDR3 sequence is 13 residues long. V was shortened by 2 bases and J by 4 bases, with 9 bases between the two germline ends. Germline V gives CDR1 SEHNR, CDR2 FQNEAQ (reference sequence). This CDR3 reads CASSLRISYEQYF. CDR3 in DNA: TGTGCCAGCAGCTTACGAATTTCTTACGAGCAGTACTTC.

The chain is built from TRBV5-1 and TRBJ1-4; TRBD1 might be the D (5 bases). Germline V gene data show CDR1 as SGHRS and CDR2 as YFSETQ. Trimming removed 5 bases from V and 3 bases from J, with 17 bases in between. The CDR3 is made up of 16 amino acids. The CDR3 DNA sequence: TGCGCCAGCAGACGGGGTCGGGGGTCGGCTAATGAAAAACTGTTTTTT. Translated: CASRRGRGSANEKLFF.

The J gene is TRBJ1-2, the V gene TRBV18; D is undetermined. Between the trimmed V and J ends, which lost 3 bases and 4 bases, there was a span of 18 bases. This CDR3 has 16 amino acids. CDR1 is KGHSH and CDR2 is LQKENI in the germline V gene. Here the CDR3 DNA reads TGTGCCAGCTCACCTAGCCTCGATGCCCGTGGCTATGGCTACACCTTC. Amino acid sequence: CASSPSLDARGYGYTF.

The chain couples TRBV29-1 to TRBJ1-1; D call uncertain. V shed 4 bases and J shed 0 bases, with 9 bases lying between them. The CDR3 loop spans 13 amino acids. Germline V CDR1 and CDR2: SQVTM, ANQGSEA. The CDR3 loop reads CSVALGLNTEAFF. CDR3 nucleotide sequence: TGCAGCGTTGCTCTGGGCTTGAACACTGAAGCTTTCTTT.

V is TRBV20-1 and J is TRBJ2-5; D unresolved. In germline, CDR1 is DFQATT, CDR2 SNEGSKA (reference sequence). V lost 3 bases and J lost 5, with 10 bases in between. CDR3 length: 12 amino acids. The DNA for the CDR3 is TGCAGTGCTAGTAGGCTCTTGGAGACCCAGTACTTC. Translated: CSASRLLETQYF.

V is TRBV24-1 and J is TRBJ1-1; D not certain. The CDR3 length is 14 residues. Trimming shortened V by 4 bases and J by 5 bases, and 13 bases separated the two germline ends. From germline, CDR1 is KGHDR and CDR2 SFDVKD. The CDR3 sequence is CATSDPGVETEAFF. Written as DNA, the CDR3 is TGTGCCACCAGTGACCCTGGGGTGGAGACTGAAGCTTTCTTT.

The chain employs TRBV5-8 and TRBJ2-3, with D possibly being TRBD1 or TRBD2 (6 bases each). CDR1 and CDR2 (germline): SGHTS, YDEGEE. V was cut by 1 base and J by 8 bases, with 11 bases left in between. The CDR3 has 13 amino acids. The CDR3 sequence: CASSLRGVSTQYF. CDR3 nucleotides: TGTGCCAGCAGCTTGAGGGGGGTTAGTACGCAGTATTTT.

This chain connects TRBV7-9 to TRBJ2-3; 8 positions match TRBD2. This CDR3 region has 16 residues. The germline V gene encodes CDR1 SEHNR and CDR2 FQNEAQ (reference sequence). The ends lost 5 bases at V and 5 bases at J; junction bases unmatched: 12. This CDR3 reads CASSPIGGGYGDTQYF. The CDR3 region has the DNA TGTGCCAGCAGCCCCATCGGGGGGGGGTATGGAGATACGCAGTATTTT.

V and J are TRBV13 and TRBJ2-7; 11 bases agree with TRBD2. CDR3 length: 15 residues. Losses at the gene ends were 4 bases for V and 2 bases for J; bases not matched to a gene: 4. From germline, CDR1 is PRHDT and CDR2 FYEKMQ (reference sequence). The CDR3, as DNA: TGTGCCAGCAGCTCCTTGACTAGCGGGGCCTACGAGCAGTACTTC. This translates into CASSSLTSGAYEQYF.

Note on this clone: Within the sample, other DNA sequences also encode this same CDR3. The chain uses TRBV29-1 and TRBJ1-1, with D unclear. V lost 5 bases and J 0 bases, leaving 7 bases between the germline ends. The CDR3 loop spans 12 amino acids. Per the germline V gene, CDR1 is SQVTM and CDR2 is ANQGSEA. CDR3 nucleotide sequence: TGCAGCGTTAGCCGGCTGAACACTGAAGCTTTCTTT. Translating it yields CSVSRLNTEAFF.

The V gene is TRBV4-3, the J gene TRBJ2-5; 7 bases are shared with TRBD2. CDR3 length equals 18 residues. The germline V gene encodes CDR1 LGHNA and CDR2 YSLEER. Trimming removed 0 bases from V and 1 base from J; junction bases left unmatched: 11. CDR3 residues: CASSQDPVGTIRQETQYF. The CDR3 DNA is TGCGCCAGCAGCCAAGATCCGGTGGGGACTATTCGCCAAGAGACCCAGTACTTC.

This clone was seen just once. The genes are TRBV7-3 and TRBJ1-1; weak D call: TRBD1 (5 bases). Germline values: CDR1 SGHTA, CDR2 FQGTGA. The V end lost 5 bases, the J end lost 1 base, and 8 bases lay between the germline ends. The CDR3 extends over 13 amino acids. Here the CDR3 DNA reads TGTGCCAGCAGCCGGGACTGGAACACTGAAGCTTTCTTT. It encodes CASSRDWNTEAFF.

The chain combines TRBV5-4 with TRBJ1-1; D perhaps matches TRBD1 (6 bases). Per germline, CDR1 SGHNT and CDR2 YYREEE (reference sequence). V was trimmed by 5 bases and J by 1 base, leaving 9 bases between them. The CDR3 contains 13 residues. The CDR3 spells CASRQQGNTEAFF. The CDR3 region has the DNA TGTGCCAGCAGACAACAGGGGAACACTGAAGCTTTCTTT.

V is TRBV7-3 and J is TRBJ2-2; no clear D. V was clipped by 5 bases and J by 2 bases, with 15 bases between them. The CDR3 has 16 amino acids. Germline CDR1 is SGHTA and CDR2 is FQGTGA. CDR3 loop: CASSALGWGNTGELFF. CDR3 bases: TGTGCCAGCAGCGCCCTGGGCTGGGGTAACACCGGGGAGCTGTTTTTT.

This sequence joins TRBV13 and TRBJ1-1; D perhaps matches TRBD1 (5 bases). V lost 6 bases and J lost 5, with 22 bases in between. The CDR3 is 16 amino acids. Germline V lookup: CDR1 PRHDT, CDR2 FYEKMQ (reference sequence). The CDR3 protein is CASRGPLEGTETEAFF. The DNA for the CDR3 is TGTGCCAGCAGGGGGCCCTTGGAGGGCACGGAAACTGAAGCTTTCTTT.

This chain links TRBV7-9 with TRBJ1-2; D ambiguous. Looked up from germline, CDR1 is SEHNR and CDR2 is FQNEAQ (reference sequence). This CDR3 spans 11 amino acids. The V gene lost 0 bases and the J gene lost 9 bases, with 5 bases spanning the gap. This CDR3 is CASSLALRYTF. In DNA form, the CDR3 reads TGTGCCAGCAGCTTAGCCCTCCGCTACACCTTC. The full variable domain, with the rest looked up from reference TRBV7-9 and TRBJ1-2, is DTGVSQNPRHKITKRGQNVTFRCDPISEHNRLYWYRQTLGQGPEFLTYFQNEAQLEKSRLLSDRFSAERPKGSFSTLEIQRTEQGDSAMYLCASSLALRYTFGSGTRLTVV.

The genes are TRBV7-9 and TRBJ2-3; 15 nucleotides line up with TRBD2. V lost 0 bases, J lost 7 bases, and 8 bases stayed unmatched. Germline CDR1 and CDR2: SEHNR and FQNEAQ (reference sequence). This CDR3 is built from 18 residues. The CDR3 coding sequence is TGTGCCAGCAGCTTAGCGAGCGGACTAGCGGGAGGGGGGCATACGCAGTATTTT. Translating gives CASSLASGLAGGGHTQYF.

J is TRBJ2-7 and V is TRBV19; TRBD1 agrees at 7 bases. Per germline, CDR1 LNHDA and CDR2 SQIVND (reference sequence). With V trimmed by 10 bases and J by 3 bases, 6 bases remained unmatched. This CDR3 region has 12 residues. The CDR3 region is CATRDRRYEQYF. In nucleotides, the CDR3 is TGTGCCACCCGGGACAGACGCTACGAGCAGTACTTC.

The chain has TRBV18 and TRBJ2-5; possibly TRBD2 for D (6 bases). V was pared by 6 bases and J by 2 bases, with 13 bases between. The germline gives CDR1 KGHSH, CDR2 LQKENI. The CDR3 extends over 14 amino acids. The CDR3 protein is CASSMGLGQETQYF. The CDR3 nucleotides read TGTGCCAGCTCTATGGGACTGGGGCAAGAGACCCAGTACTTC.

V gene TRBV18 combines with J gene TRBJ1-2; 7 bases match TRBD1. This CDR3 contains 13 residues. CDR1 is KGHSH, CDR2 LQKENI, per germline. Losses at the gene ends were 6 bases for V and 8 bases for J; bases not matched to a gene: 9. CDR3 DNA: TGTGCCAGCTCTCCCGGGACAGACTTAGGCTACACCTTC. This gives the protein CASSPGTDLGYTF.

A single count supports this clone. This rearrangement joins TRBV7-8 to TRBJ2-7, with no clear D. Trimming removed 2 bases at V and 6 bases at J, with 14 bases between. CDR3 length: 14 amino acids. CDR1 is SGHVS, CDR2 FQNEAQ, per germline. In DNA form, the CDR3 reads TGTGCCAGCAGCTTATCAGGCTTGGCGACCGAGCAGTACTTC. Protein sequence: CASSLSGLATEQYF.